This T cell receptor (beta chain) was captured by sequencing in a study of human T cells and chemical hapten exposure. V lost 6 bases and J lost 3; bases outside the gene matches: 9. Germline CDR1 is MDHEN and CDR2 is SYDVKM. The CDR3 has 16 residues. The time point denotes: patch test 2, 6 weeks after DPC sensitization. The treatment is: therapeutic diphenylcyclopropenone sensitization with weekly scalp DPC. Donors were 18 to 70-year-old alopecia patients suitable for DPC. TCRdb re-analysed the RACE reads in MiXCR, keeping a single row per CDR3 protein. The sample lists more than 110,000 distinct CDR3 sequences; over 9.5% were seen once. Findings of the study overall: Expanded TCR sets contained significantly more large CDR3 similarity clusters than controls.

Ten or more counts support this clonotype. The target antigen is unknown. The chain uses TRBV28 and TRBJ1-4; 8 positions match TRBD1. The sample in question was whole blood, obtained in connection with sensitization to the hapten diphenylcyclopropenone (DPC). The receptor comes from a woman between 45 and 60 years old with alopecia areata. Some clones in this sample may be carry-over from other donors' samples. CDR3 region: CASSSSGQGPNEKLFF. In nucleotides, the CDR3 is TGTGCCAGCAGCAGTTCCGGACAGGGTCCTAATGAAAAACTGTTTTTT.